This entry features one TCR beta chain sequence. J was trimmed by 4 bases and V by 0 bases; bases with no gene match: 2. CDR3 length: 14 amino acids. CDR1 and CDR2 from the germline V gene are SGHNT and YYREEE (reference sequence). This sample is part of a study of blood T cell repertoires in COVID-19. In the original processing: Reference gene primer amplification yielded estimated nucleated cell counts. Profiling relied on immunoSEQ multiplex PCR, and the TCRdb table lists in-frame clones only, not all of them. D and trimming were read from the DNA, whereas the V and J calls and clone size are those reported in that table. The table records approximately 120,000 clones, approximately 89% of them present only once.

The specimen sequenced was peripheral blood. The rearrangement links TRBV5-4 to TRBJ2-7; 9 nucleotides align to TRBD2. The receptor was derived from a woman of 80 years or more with COVID-19, enrolled during active disease. CDR3 nucleotides: TGTGCCAGCAGCTTGGAGGGACTAGCATACGAGCAGTACTTC. Its protein is CASSLEGLAYEQYF.